The rows below give T cell receptor beta chains drawn from one sample of a study of shared clonotypes between healthy human individuals. Using immunoSEQ multiplex PCR, the repertoire was profiled, and TCRdb retains in-frame clones only, with some absent. The sample includes about 2 million clones, approximately 95% seen only once; the top ten take 0.13%. The sequencing sample was made of naive CD4+ T cells sorted from blood. The receptors come from a man between 18 and 29 years old in good health. Each CDR3 is given with its conserved first and last residue. A D gene is named only where the DNA matches it firmly. Clone size appears in some rows only: once, few, many, or a class for an expanded clone.

j_gene,v_gene,d_gene,abundance,CDR3aa,CDR3nt
TRBJ1-6,TRBV6-7,TRBD1,NA,CASSQAGGPDSPLHF,TGTGCCAGCAGCCAAGCAGGGGGCCCGGATTCACCCCTCCACTTT
TRBJ2-1,TRBV6-5,NA,NA,CASRTNSYNEQFF,TGTGCCAGCCGGACGAATTCCTACAATGAGCAGTTCTTC
TRBJ1-1,TRBV6-1,NA,NA,CASSDWTDREAFF,TGTGCCAGCAGTGATTGGACAGACAGAGAAGCTTTCTTT
TRBJ1-3,TRBV2,NA,once,CASSPVGYGDTIYF,TGTGCCAGCAGCCCCGTTGGATACGGAGACACCATATATTTT
TRBJ2-5,TRBV5-4,TRBD2,NA,CASSSGLAGTLETQYF,TGTGCCAGCAGCTCCGGACTAGCGGGGACCCTTGAGACCCAGTACTTC
TRBJ1-3,TRBV11-3,TRBD1,NA,CASSPPNPGQKGNTIYF,TGTGCCAGCAGCCCACCGAATCCGGGACAGAAAGGAAACACCATATATTTT
TRBJ1-5,TRBV7-8,NA,NA,CASSLEVGPQHF,TGTGCCAGCAGCTTAGAGGTGGGGCCCCAGCATTTT
TRBJ1-2,TRBV4-3,TRBD1,NA,CASSQETGLGGYTF,TGCGCCAGCAGCCAAGAGACAGGGTTGGGGGGCTACACCTTC
TRBJ2-5,TRBV30,NA,NA,CAWSWLQETQYF,TGTGCCTGGAGTTGGCTCCAAGAGACCCAGTACTTC
TRBJ1-2,TRBV7-2,NA,NA,CASLGEIANYGYTF,TGTGCCAGCTTGGGGGAAATAGCTAACTATGGCTACACCTTC
TRBJ2-3,TRBV30,TRBD2,NA,CAWSLKGGADTQYF,TGTGCCTGGAGTTTAAAGGGAGGGGCAGATACGCAGTATTTT
TRBJ1-6,TRBV6-5,TRBD1,NA,CASKQGQGNSPLHF,TGTGCCAGCAAACAGGGACAGGGCAATTCACCCCTCCACTTT
TRBJ1-4,TRBV7-9,NA,NA,CASSRRDGTNEKLFF,TGTGCCAGCAGCAGGAGGGACGGAACTAATGAAAAACTGTTTTTT
TRBJ1-1,TRBV6-5,NA,NA,CASRGRLNTEAFF,TGTGCCAGCAGAGGCAGATTAAACACTGAAGCTTTCTTT
TRBJ2-5,TRBV5-1,NA,NA,CASSLAAAQETQYF,TGCGCCAGCAGCTTGGCGGCGGCCCAAGAGACCCAGTACTTC
TRBJ2-1,TRBV6-5,TRBD1,NA,CASSSLGTAYNEQFF,TGTGCCAGCAGCTCCCTTGGGACAGCCTACAATGAGCAGTTCTTC
TRBJ1-1,TRBV5-4,TRBD1,NA,CASSFEGAGNTEAFF,TGTGCCAGCAGCTTCGAGGGGGCGGGAAACACTGAAGCTTTCTTT
TRBJ1-6,TRBV30,TRBD1,NA,CAWSAGQGNSPLHF,TGTGCCTGGAGTGCGGGACAGGGTAATTCACCCCTCCACTTT
TRBJ2-3,TRBV20-1,NA,NA,CSASYTDTQYF,TGCAGTGCTTCCTACACAGATACGCAGTATTTT
TRBJ2-1,TRBV7-9,NA,NA,CASSPIPASYNEQFF,TGTGCCAGCAGCCCGATTCCTGCCTCCTACAATGAGCAGTTCTTC
TRBJ1-4,TRBV30,TRBD1,NA,CAWSRDRGPKLFF,TGTGCCTGGAGTCGCGACAGGGGACCAAAACTGTTTTTT
TRBJ2-2,TRBV10-3,NA,NA,CAISKQRTDRVGELFF,TGTGCCATCAGTAAGCAACGGACAGACAGAGTAGGGGAGCTGTTTTTT
TRBJ1-2,TRBV10-3,TRBD1,NA,CAISSTGQNYGYTF,TGTGCCATCAGCTCCACGGGACAGAACTATGGCTACACCTTC
TRBJ2-7,TRBV6-6,NA,once,CASSTSWGVKDYEQYF,TGTGCCAGCAGTACCTCTTGGGGGGTAAAAGACTACGAGCAGTACTTC
TRBJ1-5,TRBV7-4,NA,NA,CASSPKTDSNQPQHF,TGTGCCAGCAGCCCAAAGACAGATAGCAATCAGCCCCAGCATTTT
TRBJ2-2,TRBV30,NA,NA,CAWSLSGELFF,TGTGCCTGGAGTCTGTCCGGGGAGCTGTTTTTT
TRBJ2-3,TRBV11-2,TRBD2,NA,CASSQRTSGSPPDTQYF,TGTGCCAGCAGCCAACGGACTAGCGGGAGTCCCCCAGATACGCAGTATTTT
TRBJ1-2,TRBV6-5,NA,NA,CASSKKIGRLSGYTF,TGTGCCAGCAGCAAGAAAATCGGACGGCTTAGCGGCTACACCTTC
TRBJ2-7,TRBV7-9,TRBD2,NA,CASSTGLAGTYEQYF,TGTGCCAGCAGCACAGGACTAGCGGGGACGTACGAGCAGTACTTC